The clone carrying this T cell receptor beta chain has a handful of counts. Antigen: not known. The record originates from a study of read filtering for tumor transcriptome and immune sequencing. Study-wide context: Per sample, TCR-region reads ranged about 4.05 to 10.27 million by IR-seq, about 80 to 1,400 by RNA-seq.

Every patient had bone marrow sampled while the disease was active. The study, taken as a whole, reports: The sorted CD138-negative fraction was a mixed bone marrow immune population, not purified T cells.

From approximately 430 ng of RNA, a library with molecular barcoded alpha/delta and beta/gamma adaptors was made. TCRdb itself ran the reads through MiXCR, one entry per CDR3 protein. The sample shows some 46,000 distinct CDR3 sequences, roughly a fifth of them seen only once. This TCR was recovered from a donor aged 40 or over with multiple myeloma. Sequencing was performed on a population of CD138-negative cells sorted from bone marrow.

This chain's CDR3 is CASSVADGRYEQYF. The CDR3 nucleotides read TGTGCCAGCAGTGTAGCCGACGGCCGCTACGAGCAGTACTTC. The V gene is TRBV28, the J gene TRBJ2-7; unclear D gene. Trimming stripped 5 bases from V and 3 bases from J, with 14 bases between. The CDR3 runs 14 residues. Germline CDR1 and CDR2: MDHEN and SYDVKM.